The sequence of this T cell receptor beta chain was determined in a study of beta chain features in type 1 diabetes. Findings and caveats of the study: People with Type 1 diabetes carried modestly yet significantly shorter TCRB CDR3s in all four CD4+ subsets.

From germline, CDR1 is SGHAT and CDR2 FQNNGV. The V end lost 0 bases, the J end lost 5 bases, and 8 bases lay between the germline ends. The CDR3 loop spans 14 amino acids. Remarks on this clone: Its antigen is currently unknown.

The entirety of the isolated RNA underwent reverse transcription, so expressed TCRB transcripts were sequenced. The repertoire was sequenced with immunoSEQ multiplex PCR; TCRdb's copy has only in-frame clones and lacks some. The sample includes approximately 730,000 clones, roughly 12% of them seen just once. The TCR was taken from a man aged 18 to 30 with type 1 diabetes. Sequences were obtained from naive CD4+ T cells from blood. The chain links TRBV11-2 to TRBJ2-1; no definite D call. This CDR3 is CASSLDRVNNEQFF. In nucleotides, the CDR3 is TGTGCCAGCAGCTTAGATAGGGTTAACAATGAGCAGTTCTTC.